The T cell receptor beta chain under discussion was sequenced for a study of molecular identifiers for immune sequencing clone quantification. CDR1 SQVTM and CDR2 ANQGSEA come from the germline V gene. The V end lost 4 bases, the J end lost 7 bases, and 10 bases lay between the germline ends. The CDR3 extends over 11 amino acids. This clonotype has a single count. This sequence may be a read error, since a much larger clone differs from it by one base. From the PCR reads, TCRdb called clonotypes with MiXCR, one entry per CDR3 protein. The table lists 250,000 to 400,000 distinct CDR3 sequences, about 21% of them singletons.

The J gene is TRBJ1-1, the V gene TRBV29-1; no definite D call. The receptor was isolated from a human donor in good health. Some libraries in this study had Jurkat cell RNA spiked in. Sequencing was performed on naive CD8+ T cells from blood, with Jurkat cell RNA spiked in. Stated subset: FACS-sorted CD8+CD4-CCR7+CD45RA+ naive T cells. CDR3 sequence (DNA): TGCAGCGTTGCCAACGCATATGAAGCTTTCTTT. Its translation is CSVANAYEAFF.